This T cell receptor beta chain stems from a study of cytomegalovirus exposure and HLA in healthy donors (TCRdb year 2017). For context, the study as a whole: An earlier analysis of a few hundred of the donors reported 276 Gb of sequence data and around 100 million unique TCR beta sequences obtained from around 170 million T cells. An early release that covered around 590 HLA-typed donors contained approximately 300 gigabases of sequencing data and tens of millions of unique TCR sequences. Among the roughly 380 genotyped donors, around 81% belonged to the genetic ancestry cluster associated with self-reported Caucasian donors. The study aimed to test whether signatures of past pathogen exposure could be identified by cataloging public T cell receptors. The study used immunosequencing to profile the T cell repertoires of approximately 630 subjects and linked those repertoires to cytomegalovirus serostatus. Along with the roughly 610-subject first cohort, a separate validation cohort of over 90 different subjects was used. To predict cytomegalovirus infection status, the study combined high-throughput TCR immunosequencing, statistical association of individual TCRs with disease status, and machine learning. A later analysis re-analyzed previously published TCR beta repertoires from 660 or so donors and added high-resolution HLA genotyping to study TCR occurrence patterns. The later analysis used no new phenotypic data to find candidate immune exposures, relying instead on TCR beta sequences and their occurrence across donors. To decide whether each TCR beta V gene segment behaved as functional or pseudogenic, an earlier analysis of fewer than 750 of the donors relied on high-throughput TCR beta sequencing. Donor age, sex, ethnicity and CMV serostatus were compiled together with the repertoire data. A later genetic analysis took genome-wide SNP genotypes for about three fifths of the 666 donors and used that subset as a discovery cohort. Every discovery cohort repertoire had been produced on one sequencing platform. Both class I and class II loci were covered by HLA typing, at four-digit resolution. The number of typed donors differed by locus: about 620-630 for A, B, C, DRB1 and DQB1; roughly 510 for DQA1; some 610 for DPA1; and some 470 for DPB1. Because of strong linkage in the cohort, roughly five DR-DQ haplotypes were treated as single units for association and clustering. Among 398 genotyped donors of the cohort, an average of around 250,000 unique TCR beta nucleotide sequences was sequenced per donor, of which roughly 17% were non-productive.

The cohort comprised under 700 healthy bone marrow donors. At the time of sampling, every cohort member was nominally healthy, though immune exposures that went unrecorded were likely present. The donor tested CMV seronegative, placing the donor among the 350 or so seronegative members of the cohort. A peripheral blood sample was provided by each donor, and peripheral blood mononuclear cells were used for TCR beta sequencing. The Qiagen DNeasy Blood Extraction Kit was used to extract genomic DNA from the blood cell samples. As for this clone: The antigen this receptor binds is unknown. Base qualities are not provided; no much larger clone lies one nucleotide away.

The CDR3 runs 13 residues from the cysteine to the phenylalanine. The entry retains the CDR3 DNA only, 39 bases that are in frame from base 1. Trimming leaves V shorter by 4 bases and J shorter by 8 bases, with the junction holding 7 bases beyond the gene matches. CDR1 and CDR2, looked up from the germline V gene (reference sequence), are MNHEY and SMNVEV. What the research found in general, with its limitations: In both the original and validation cohorts, the classifier was reported to diagnose cytomegalovirus status with high specificity and sensitivity. In this cohort, only TCR beta chains were sequenced, and detectable features were limited by the absence of alpha or paired-chain data. The 87-base-pair reads could not distinguish some IMGT-functional V segments, including TRBV6-2 and TRBV6-3, so those segments were excluded. Because some donors lacked HLA typing at each locus, the association tests relied only on the typed subset. A group of highly shared sequence variants was considered likely to be a technical artifact of the sequencing pipeline. Several of the top co-occurrence clusters appeared to be linked to parvovirus B19, influenza, CMV and Epstein-Barr virus, according to a later analysis. Most TCR sequences were seen in very few donors, while some public TCRs were found in many individuals. Compared with the roughly 720-donor mean, donors in an Asian-associated ancestry cluster had fewer N-insertions in productive TCRs, according to a later genetic analysis. Sequencing depth was assumed to be roughly uniform across donors in the presence/absence analyses, though that assumption may not hold. Specific HLA alleles were associated with roughly 16,000 TCR beta sequences at a false discovery rate of 0.05 in a later analysis. A later analysis found that HLA-associated TCR beta chains were more clonally expanded and had lower generation probabilities than equally common non-associated chains. The study gave a list of under 200 TCR beta chains associated with cytomegalovirus. A later analysis found that most CMV-associated TCR beta chains appeared HLA-restricted, with HLA associations seemingly driven largely by CMV exposure. CMV serostatus was the only immune exposure information available for the cohort. The earlier analysis of 587 of the donors excluded roughly 16 rarely observed V segments, including chromosome 9 orphons, because counts were too low. Linkage disequilibrium might explain the correlated functional status among segregating V segments, but an unknown experimental factor could not be excluded. When HLA alleles, especially DR and DQ, strongly co-occurred, attributing TCR associations to individual alleles was difficult. It was suggested by the authors that the approach could potentially be generalized to other disease states and immunological phenotypes. A further reported finding was that TCR beta sequences accurately predicted the HLA-A and HLA-B alleles for most subjects in the first cohort. An earlier analysis of approximately 600 of the donors showed that most TCR beta V segments appeared in productive rearrangements either about 87% or about 30% of the time, which broadly matched IMGT annotations. In vitro tests confirmed that a few of the cytomegalovirus-associated TCR beta chains recognize cytomegalovirus antigens. In a later analysis, TCR association rates were found to vary across HLA loci, with the most associated TCRs seen for DRB1 alleles and the fewest for HLA-C alleles. V-gene and J-gene trimming of TCR beta chains was associated with a missense DCLRE1C variant in a later genetic analysis, and the association was replicated in an independent cohort.

Preparation of the library involved the immunoSEQ multiplex PCR assay. A mixture of 60 forward primers for TCR Vbeta segments and 13 reverse primers for TCR Jbeta segments was used in the multiplex PCR. The CDR3 region of rearranged TCR beta genes was amplified from genomic DNA by a multiplex PCR assay. The Illumina HiSeq System was used to sequence the amplified TCR beta libraries as 87-base-pair reads. On the authors' methods: A later analysis tallied some 79 million unique TCR beta chains across the roughly 610 repertoires, and around 12 million of those chains were shared by two or more donors. Raw reads were error-corrected and collapsed into unique sequences by a nearest-neighbor algorithm in which closely related sequences were merged to remove PCR and sequencing errors. V, D and J gene segments were assigned by aligning CDR3 sequences to IMGT reference sequences. For a sequence to be retained, at least a six-nucleotide match to both a V gene segment and a J gene segment was required. Rearrangements were called productive when the CDR3 lacked stop codons and stayed in frame with V and J; all others were non-productive. CDR3 was defined according to IMGT convention as the region running from the second conserved V-encoded cysteine to the conserved J-encoded phenylalanine. The earlier analysis of 450 to 750 of the donors excluded any sequence lacking an unambiguous match to a single V gene segment. An earlier analysis of a few hundred of the donors called V segments functional above 56.7% productive rearrangements and segregating when the between-donor standard deviation exceeded 5%. A statistical classification framework was developed to diagnose cytomegalovirus status using the catalog of TCR beta chain sequences. V and J gene assignment, in a later analysis, came from comparing TCR nucleotide sequences with IMGT/GENE-DB human TR gene sequences. In a later analysis, CDR3 sequences and most-parsimonious VDJ recombination scenarios were assigned using the TCRdist pipeline. In a later analysis, each TCR beta chain was defined by its CDR3 amino acid sequence together with its V-gene family, and reads without a unique V-gene family were excluded. As a way to deal with suspected cross-contamination and a sequencing artifact, a later analysis dropped approximately 590 nucleotide sequences that were highly shared and had low generation probability. In a later analysis, a clonal expansion index for each public chain was calculated from normalized within-repertoire ranks of inferred template counts. A later analysis computed generation probabilities with a VDJ recombination model fitted to out-of-frame rearrangements, and checked the results against IGoR. In a later analysis, TCR-TCR, TCR-HLA and TCR-CMV co-occurrence was scored with hypergeometric tests, and a repertoire-size bias correction was applied to TCR pairs. To estimate false discovery rates, a later analysis permuted the HLA or CMV assignments 20 times. In a later analysis, co-occurring TCRs were grouped with DBSCAN, and TCRdist sequence similarity was added when clustering was performed within HLA-allele-positive subsets. Repertoires with fewer than 30,000 or more than 120,000 public chains, plus five repertoires with anomalous nucleotide sharing, were excluded from co-occurrence clustering. The immuneACCESS repertoire file appears here via TCRdb, limited to in-frame rearrangements. These files lack a portion of the clones; in checked studies, under half of the deficit traces to unresolved V genes, and the cause of the others is not known. D and trimming come from the DNA, and the V and J calls and clone size come from that table. Here the sample has roughly 180,000 clones; approximately 80% occur a single time. The ten top clones hold 2.5% to 3% of the sample.

The sequenced sample consisted of PBMCs. Recombination connected TRBV27 to TRBJ1-1; TRBD1 fits 7 bases in the junction. This receptor was taken from a female donor in good health and CMV-seronegative. The CDR3 loop reads CASSWDRLQEAFF. The sequence in DNA is TGTGCCAGCAGTTGGGACAGACTACAGGAAGCTTTCTTT.